The T cell receptor beta chain under discussion was sequenced for a study of cytomegalovirus exposure and HLA in healthy donors. Overall study context: The study placed approximately 81% of its 350 to 400 genotyped donors in the Caucasian-associated ancestry cluster. The study's findings and limits: According to a later analysis, most TCR beta chains associated with CMV appeared HLA-restricted. Across all donors, roughly uniform sequencing depth was an assumption of the presence/absence analyses. Being productive about 87% or about 30% of the time was typical of most TCR beta V segments in an earlier analysis.

V lost 5 bases, J lost 12 bases, and 12 bases stayed unmatched. The length of the CDR3 is 13 residues. CDR1 is MNHEY and CDR2 is SVGAGI in the germline V gene. PCR used 60 Vbeta primers and 13 Jbeta primers. Assay: immunoSEQ multiplex PCR; the TCRdb copy retains only in-frame clones and omits some. Of around 120,000 clones in the sample, roughly 80% were seen once. On this clone: Its antigen remains unknown.

Sample: PBMCs. This chain links TRBV6-5 with TRBJ1-1; 7 bases are a match to TRBD1. This receptor was taken from a female donor in good health and CMV-seropositive. The CDR3 is CASSGQAFRKTFF. In DNA, the CDR3 is TGTGCCAGCAGTGGACAGGCCTTCCGTAAAACTTTCTTT.